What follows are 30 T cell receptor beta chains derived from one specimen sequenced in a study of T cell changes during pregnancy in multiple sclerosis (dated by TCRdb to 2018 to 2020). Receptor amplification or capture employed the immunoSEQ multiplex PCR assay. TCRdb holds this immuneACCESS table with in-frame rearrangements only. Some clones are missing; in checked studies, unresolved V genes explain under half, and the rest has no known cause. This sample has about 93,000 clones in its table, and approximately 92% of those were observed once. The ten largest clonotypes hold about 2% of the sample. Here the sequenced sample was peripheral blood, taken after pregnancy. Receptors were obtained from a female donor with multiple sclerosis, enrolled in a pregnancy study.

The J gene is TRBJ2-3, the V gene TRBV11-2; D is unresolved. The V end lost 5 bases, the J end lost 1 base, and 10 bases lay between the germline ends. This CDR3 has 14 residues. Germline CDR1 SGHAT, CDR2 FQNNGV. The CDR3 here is CASSRARGTDTQYF. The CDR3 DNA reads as TGTGCCAGCAGCCGAGCTCGGGGCACAGATACGCAGTATTTT.

This CDR3 reads CAWSDFRDSPYEQYF. CDR3 in DNA: TGTGCCTGGAGTGACTTCCGGGACAGTCCCTACGAGCAGTACTTC. The genes are TRBV30 and TRBJ2-7; 7 nucleotides line up with TRBD1. The junction had 8 bases not matched to a gene; V was cut back by 1 base and J by 2 bases. Per germline, CDR1 GTSNPN and CDR2 SVGIG (reference sequence). The CDR3 runs 15 residues.

CDR3 sequence (DNA): TGTGCCAGCAGCTCTCCGGGACTAGCGGTTAATGAGCAGTTCTTC. Encoded protein: CASSSPGLAVNEQFF. The chain joins TRBV7-3 to TRBJ2-1; TRBD2 agrees at 11 bases. The V segment lost 4 bases and the J segment 7 bases; nucleotides outside the gene matches: 6. The CDR3 runs 15 residues. Germline-derived CDR1 and CDR2 are SGHTA and FQGTGA.

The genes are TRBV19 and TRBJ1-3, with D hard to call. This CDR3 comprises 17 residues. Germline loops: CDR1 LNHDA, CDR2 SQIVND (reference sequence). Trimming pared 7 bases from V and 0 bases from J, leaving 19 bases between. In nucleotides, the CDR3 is TGTGCCAGTACCTTCCTACGAGCATTTGGCTCTGGAAACACCATATATTTT. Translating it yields CASTFLRAFGSGNTIYF.

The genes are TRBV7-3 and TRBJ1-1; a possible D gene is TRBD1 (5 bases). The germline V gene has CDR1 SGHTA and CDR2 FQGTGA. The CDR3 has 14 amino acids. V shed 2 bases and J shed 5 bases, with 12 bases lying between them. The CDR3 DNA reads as TGTGCCAGCAGCTTATTGACGGGGGGGACTGAAGCTTTCTTT. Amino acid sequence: CASSLLTGGTEAFF. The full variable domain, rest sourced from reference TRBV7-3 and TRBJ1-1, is GAGVSQTPSNKVTEKGKYVELRCDPISGHTALYWYRQSLGQGPEFLIYFQGTGAADDSGLPNDRFFAVRPEGSVSTLKIQRTERGDSAVYLCASSLLTGGTEAFFGQGTRLTVV.

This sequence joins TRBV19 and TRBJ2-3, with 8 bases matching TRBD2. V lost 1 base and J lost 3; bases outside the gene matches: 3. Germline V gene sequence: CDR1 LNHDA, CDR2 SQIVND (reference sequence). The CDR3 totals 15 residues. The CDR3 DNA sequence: TGTGCCAGTAGTATAGGGACTAGCAATACAGATACGCAGTATTTT. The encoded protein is CASSIGTSNTDTQYF.

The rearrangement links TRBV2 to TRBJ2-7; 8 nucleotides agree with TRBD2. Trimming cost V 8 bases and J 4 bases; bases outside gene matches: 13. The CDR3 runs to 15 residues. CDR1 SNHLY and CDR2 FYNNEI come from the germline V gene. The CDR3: CASAREGRRGYEQYF. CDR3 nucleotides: TGTGCCAGCGCCCGGGAGGGCCGGAGGGGGTACGAGCAGTACTTC.

CDR3 region: CASSYATGATAYEQYF. The DNA of the CDR3 is TGTGCCAGCAGTTACGCCACAGGGGCTACCGCCTACGAGCAGTACTTC. The chain recombines TRBV6-5 with TRBJ2-7; 7 nucleotides match TRBD1. Germline V gene lookup returns CDR1 MNHEY and CDR2 SVGAGI. This CDR3 is built from 16 residues. Trimming removed 2 bases from V and 2 bases from J; junction bases left unmatched: 9.

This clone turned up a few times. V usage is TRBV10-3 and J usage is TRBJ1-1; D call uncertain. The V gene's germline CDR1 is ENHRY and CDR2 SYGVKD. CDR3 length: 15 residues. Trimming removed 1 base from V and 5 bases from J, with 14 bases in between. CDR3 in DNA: TGTGCCATCAGTGAGTGGAGGGCCCCTGGAACTGAAGCTTTCTTT. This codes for CAISEWRAPGTEAFF.

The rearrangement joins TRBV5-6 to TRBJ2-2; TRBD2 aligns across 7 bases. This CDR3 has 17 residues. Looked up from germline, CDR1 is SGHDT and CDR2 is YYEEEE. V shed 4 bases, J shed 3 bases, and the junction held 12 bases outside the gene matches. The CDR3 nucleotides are TGTGCCAGCAGCCGCATTGGGCGGGGGACCTACACCGGGGAGCTGTTTTTT. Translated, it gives CASSRIGRGTYTGELFF.

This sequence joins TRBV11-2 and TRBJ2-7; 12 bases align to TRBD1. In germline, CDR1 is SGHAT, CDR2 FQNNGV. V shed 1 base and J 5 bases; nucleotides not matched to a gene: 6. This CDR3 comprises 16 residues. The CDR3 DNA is TGTGCCAGCAGCTTAGTTGGGACAGGGGGCATCGACGAGCAGTACTTC. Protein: CASSLVGTGGIDEQYF. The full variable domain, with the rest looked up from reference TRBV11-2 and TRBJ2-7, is EAGVAQSPRYKIIEKRQSVAFWCNPISGHATLYWYQQILGQGPKLLIQFQNNGVVDDSQLPKDRFSAERLKGVDSTLKIQPAKLEDSAVYLCASSLVGTGGIDEQYFGPGTRLTVT.

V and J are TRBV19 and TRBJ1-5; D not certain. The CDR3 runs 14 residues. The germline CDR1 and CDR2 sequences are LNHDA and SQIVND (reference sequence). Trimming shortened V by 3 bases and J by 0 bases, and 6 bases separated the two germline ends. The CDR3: CASSITDSNQPQHF. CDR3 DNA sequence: TGTGCCAGTAGTATCACAGATAGCAATCAGCCCCAGCATTTT.

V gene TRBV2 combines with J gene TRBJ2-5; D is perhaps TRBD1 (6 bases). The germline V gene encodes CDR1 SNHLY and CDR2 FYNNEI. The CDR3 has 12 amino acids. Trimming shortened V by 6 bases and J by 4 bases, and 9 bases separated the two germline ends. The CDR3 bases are TGTGCCAGCAGCCAGGGGCCAGAGACCCAGTACTTC. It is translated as CASSQGPETQYF.

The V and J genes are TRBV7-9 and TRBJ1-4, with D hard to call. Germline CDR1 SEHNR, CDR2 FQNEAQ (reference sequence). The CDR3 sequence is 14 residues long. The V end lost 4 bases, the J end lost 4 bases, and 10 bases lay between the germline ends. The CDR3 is CASSYSGFNEKLFF. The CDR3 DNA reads TGTGCCAGCAGCTACAGCGGATTTAATGAAAAACTGTTTTTT.

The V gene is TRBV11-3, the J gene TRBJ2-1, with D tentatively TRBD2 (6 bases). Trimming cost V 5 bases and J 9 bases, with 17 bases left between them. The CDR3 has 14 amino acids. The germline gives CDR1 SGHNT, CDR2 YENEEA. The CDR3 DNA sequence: TGTGCCAGCAGCCGGAGTTGGGTGGGAGGTGAGCAGTTCTTC. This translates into CASSRSWVGGEQFF.

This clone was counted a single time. The CDR3 DNA reads as TGCGCCAGCAGCCAAGAACCCATTGGCGGGCGGGCCAACGTCCTGACTTTC. It specifies CASSQEPIGGRANVLTF. The chain links TRBV4-1 to TRBJ2-6; D possibly corresponds to TRBD2 (5 bases). Germline lookup yields CDR1 MGHRA and CDR2 YSYEKL. V lost 0 bases and J 5 bases, leaving 14 bases between the germline ends. The CDR3 consists of 17 residues.

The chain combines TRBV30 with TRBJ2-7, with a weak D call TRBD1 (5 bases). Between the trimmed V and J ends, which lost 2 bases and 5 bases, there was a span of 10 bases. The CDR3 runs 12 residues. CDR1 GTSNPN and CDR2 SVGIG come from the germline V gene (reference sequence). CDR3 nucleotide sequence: TGTGCCTGGAGTAGGGGCGAGGACGAGCAGTACTTC. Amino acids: CAWSRGEDEQYF.

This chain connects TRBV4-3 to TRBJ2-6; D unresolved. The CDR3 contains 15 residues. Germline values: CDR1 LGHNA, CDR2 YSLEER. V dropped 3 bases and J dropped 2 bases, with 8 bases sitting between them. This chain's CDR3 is CASSHEVTGANVLTF. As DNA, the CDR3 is TGCGCCAGCAGCCATGAGGTAACTGGGGCCAACGTCCTGACTTTC.

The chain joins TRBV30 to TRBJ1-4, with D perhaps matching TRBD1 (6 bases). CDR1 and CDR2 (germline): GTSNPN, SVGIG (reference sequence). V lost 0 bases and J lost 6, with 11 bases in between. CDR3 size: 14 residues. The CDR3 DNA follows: TGTGCCTGGAGTGTCTACGGGGGGCATGAAAAACTGTTTTTT. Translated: CAWSVYGGHEKLFF.

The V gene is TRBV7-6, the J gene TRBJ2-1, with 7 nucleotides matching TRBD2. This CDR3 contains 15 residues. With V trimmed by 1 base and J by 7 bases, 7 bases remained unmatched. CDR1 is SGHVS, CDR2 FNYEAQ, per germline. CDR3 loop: CASSLVREVVNEQFF. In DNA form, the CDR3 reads TGTGCCAGCAGCTTAGTACGGGAGGTGGTTAATGAGCAGTTCTTC.

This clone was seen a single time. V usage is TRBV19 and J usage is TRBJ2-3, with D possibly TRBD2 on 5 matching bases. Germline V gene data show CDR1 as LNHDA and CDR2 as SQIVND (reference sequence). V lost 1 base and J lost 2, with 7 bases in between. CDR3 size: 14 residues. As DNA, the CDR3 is TGTGCCAGTAGTATAGGCGGGTTCACAGATACGCAGTATTTT. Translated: CASSIGGFTDTQYF.

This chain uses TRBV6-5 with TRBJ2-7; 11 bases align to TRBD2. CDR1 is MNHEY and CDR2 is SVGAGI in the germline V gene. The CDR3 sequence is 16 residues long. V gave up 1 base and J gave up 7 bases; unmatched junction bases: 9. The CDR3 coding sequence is TGTGCCAGCAGTTACTTTCTAGCGGGGGGCGGGTTAGAGCAGTACTTC. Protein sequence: CASSYFLAGGGLEQYF.

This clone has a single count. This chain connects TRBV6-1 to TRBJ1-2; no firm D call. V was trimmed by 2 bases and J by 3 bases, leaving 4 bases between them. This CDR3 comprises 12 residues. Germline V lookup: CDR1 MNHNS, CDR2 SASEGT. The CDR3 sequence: CASSERDYGYTF. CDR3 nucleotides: TGTGCCAGCAGTGAACGGGACTATGGCTACACCTTC.

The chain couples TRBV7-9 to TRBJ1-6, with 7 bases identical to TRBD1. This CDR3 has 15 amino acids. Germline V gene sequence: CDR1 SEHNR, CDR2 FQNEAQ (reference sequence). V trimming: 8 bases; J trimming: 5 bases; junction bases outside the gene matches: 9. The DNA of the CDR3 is TGTGCCAGCGGGCTATGGGACAGCGATAATTCACCCCTCCACTTT. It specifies CASGLWDSDNSPLHF.

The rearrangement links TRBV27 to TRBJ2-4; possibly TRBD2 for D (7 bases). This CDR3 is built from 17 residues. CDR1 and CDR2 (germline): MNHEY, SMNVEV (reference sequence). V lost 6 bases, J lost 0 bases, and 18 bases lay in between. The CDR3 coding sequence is TGTGCCAGCAGCTTCTTCGGGCGGGGGCTAGCCAAAAACATTCAGTACTTC. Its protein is CASSFFGRGLAKNIQYF.

Here the CDR3 DNA reads TGCGCCAGCAGCCCTGGACAGGGCGGCAATGAGCAGTTCTTC. Amino acids: CASSPGQGGNEQFF. The V call is TRBV5-1, the J call TRBJ2-1; 8 nucleotides match TRBD1. Per germline, CDR1 SGHRS and CDR2 YFSETQ. This CDR3 is built from 14 residues. The ends lost 4 bases at V and 6 bases at J; junction bases unmatched: 6.

The CDR3 is CASSILGTGGKETQYF. The DNA for the CDR3 is TGTGCCAGTAGTATACTCGGGACAGGGGGTAAGGAGACCCAGTACTTC. The J gene is TRBJ2-5, the V gene TRBV19; TRBD1 agrees at 11 bases. Germline V CDR1 and CDR2: LNHDA, SQIVND (reference sequence). The CDR3 is made up of 16 amino acids. The ends lost 2 bases at V and 5 bases at J; junction bases unmatched: 7.

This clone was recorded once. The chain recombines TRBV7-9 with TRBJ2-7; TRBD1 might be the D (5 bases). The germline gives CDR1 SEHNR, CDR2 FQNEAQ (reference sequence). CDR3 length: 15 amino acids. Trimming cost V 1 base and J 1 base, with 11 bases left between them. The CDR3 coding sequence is TGTGCCAGCAGCTTAGGGGGCCCCAGATCCTACGAGCAGTACTTC. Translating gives CASSLGGPRSYEQYF.

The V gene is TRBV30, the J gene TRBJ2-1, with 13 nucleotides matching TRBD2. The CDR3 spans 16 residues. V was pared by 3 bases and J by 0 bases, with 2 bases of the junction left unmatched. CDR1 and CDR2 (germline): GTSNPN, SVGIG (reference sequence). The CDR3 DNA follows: TGTGCCTGGAGCGGGACTAGCGGGGCCTCCTACAATGAGCAGTTCTTC. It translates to CAWSGTSGASYNEQFF.

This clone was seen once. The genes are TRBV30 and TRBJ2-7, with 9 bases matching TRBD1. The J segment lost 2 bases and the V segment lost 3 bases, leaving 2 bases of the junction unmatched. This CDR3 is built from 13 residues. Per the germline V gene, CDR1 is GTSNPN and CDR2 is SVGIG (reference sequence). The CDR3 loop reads CAWRRQGAYEQYF. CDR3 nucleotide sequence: TGTGCCTGGAGAAGACAGGGGGCCTACGAGCAGTACTTC.